This TCR beta chain was recovered during a study of blood T cell repertoires in COVID-19. Here immunoSEQ multiplex PCR was the method, and the copy in TCRdb shows in-frame clones only, minus some. The sample lists around 250,000 clones, around 88% seen once, with 1% to 1.5% in the top ten. Cohorts were determined from participant-reported clinical history. V shed 4 bases, J shed 1 base, and the junction held 5 bases outside the gene matches. The CDR3 length is 15 residues. The germline V gene encodes CDR1 SGHKS and CDR2 YYEKEE (reference sequence). The genes are TRBV5-5 and TRBJ2-7; TRBD2 aligns across 10 bases. The origin of this receptor is a woman between 40 and 50 years old with acute COVID-19. Material for sequencing was PBMCs or T cells enriched from blood (not recorded which). The CDR3 DNA sequence: TGTGCCAGCAGCCTTGGACTAGCGGAATCCTACGAGCAGTACGTC. Amino acids: CASSLGLAESYEQYV.